Presented here are 18 T cell receptor beta chains from one specimen sequenced in a study of T cells expressing NK-cell markers. TCRdb processed the 5' RACE reads again and assigns one entry to each CDR3 protein, with no DNA. The sample's table shows 450,000 to 600,000 distinct CDR3 sequences. Sequenced material: blood T cells: a sorted CD56 or NKG2C T cell subset, CD4+ or CD8+ T cells, or bulk PBMC T cells (not recorded which). These receptors came from a man aged 18-30 years in good health.

The chain combines TRBV19 with TRBJ1-2. Germline loops: CDR1 LNHDA, CDR2 SQIVND (reference sequence). This CDR3 spans 12 amino acids. The CDR3 protein is CASKGPRYGYTF.

The CDR3 sequence is CSARDRPSYKNSYNEQFF. This chain joins TRBV20-1 and TRBJ2-1; TCRdb names TRBD2, which stays unverified in the absence of DNA. The CDR3 extends over 18 amino acids. Germline loops: CDR1 DFQATT, CDR2 SNEGSKA (reference sequence).

This chain links TRBV10-3 with TRBJ2-3; TCRdb proposes TRBD1, but this gene call is untestable without DNA. The CDR3 has 14 residues. CDR1 is ENHRY, CDR2 SYGVKD, per germline. The CDR3 protein is CAIRQGADADTQYF.

The rearrangement links TRBV2 to TRBJ1-4. This CDR3 has 14 amino acids. Germline V gene data show CDR1 as SNHLY and CDR2 as FYNNEI. Here the CDR3 reads CAVNSGQSNEKLFF.

This rearrangement joins TRBV20-1 to TRBJ2-3; TCRdb's D call of TRBD2 is untestable without DNA. There are 16 residues in the CDR3. CDR1 DFQATT and CDR2 SNEGSKA come from the germline V gene (reference sequence). CDR3 region: CSARDSGTVLTDTQYF.

The CDR3 sequence is CAISADGQGGENIQYF. The rearrangement uses TRBV10-3 and TRBJ2-4; absent DNA, TCRdb's TRBD1 call cannot be checked. Germline-derived CDR1 and CDR2 are ENHRY and SYGVKD. The CDR3 contains 16 residues.

The chain is built from TRBV7-8 and TRBJ2-1; TCRdb gives TRBD2 as the D gene, but with no DNA this cannot be confirmed. The germline V gene has CDR1 SGHVS and CDR2 FQNEAQ. This CDR3 comprises 18 residues. The CDR3 loop is CASSLPPRASGSFYEQFF.

This chain connects TRBV4-1 to TRBJ2-6; without DNA, the TCRdb call of TRBD1 cannot be checked. The length of the CDR3 is 17 residues. Germline values: CDR1 MGHRA, CDR2 YSYEKL. The CDR3 loop is CASSPQGEGTGANVLTF.

This CDR3 is CASSQMLGQGGETQYF. The rearrangement uses TRBV3-1 and TRBJ2-5; lacking DNA, the TRBD1 call made by TCRdb goes unchecked. The CDR3 is 16 residues long. The germline CDR1 and CDR2 sequences are LGHDT and YNNKEL (reference sequence).

The rearrangement uses TRBV10-3 and TRBJ2-7; TCRdb calls TRBD2, which cannot be checked without DNA. The CDR3 runs 16 residues. The germline V gene encodes CDR1 ENHRY and CDR2 SYGVKD. The CDR3 region is CAISALAGGGSYEQYF.

The chain joins TRBV7-9 to TRBJ1-6; TCRdb proposes TRBD1, but this gene call is untestable without DNA. The length of the CDR3 is 13 residues. CDR1 and CDR2 from the germline V gene are SEHNR and FQNEAQ (reference sequence). CDR3 sequence: CASSFGADSPLHF.

The gene calls are TRBV29-1 and TRBJ1-4; TCRdb's assignment of TRBD1 cannot be checked, as there is no DNA. Germline lookup yields CDR1 SQVTM and CDR2 ANQGSEA. This CDR3 is built from 13 residues. The CDR3: CSVNRGSSEKLFF.

This chain joins TRBV12-3 or TRBV12-4 and TRBJ1-5; the TCRdb D gene call, TRBD1, has no DNA to confirm it. CDR3 size: 16 residues. CDR3 protein: CASSFLGRGGNQPQHF.

V is TRBV12-3 or TRBV12-4 and J is TRBJ2-5. This CDR3 is built from 17 residues. The CDR3 sequence: CASSLALSSLTQETQYF.

This sequence joins TRBV25-1 and TRBJ2-6. This CDR3 spans 13 amino acids. The germline gives CDR1 MGHDK, CDR2 SYGVNS. CDR3 amino acids: CASSNSGANVLTF. Full variable domain (remainder filled in from reference TRBV25-1 and TRBJ2-6): EADIYQTPRYLVIGTGKKITLECSQTMGHDKMYWYQQDPGMELHLIHYSYGVNSTEKGDLSSESTVSRIRTEHFPLTLESARPSHTSQYLCASSNSGANVLTFGAGSRLTVL.

CDR3 amino acids: CATGAGLTDTQYF. The V gene is TRBV15, the J gene TRBJ2-3; absent DNA, TCRdb's TRBD2 call cannot be checked. From germline, CDR1 is LNHNV and CDR2 YYDKDF (reference sequence). The CDR3 is 13 amino acids.

This rearrangement joins TRBV7-8 to TRBJ2-7; TCRdb returns TRBD2, unconfirmable since there is no DNA. The CDR3 spans 15 residues. From germline, CDR1 is SGHVS and CDR2 FQNEAQ. Here the CDR3 reads CASSADRDSSYEQYF.

The rearrangement joins TRBV28 to TRBJ2-1; TCRdb designates TRBD2, a call that cannot be tested without DNA. Germline lookup yields CDR1 MDHEN and CDR2 SYDVKM. The CDR3 loop spans 15 amino acids. The CDR3 region is CASSFTGLAGGGQFF.